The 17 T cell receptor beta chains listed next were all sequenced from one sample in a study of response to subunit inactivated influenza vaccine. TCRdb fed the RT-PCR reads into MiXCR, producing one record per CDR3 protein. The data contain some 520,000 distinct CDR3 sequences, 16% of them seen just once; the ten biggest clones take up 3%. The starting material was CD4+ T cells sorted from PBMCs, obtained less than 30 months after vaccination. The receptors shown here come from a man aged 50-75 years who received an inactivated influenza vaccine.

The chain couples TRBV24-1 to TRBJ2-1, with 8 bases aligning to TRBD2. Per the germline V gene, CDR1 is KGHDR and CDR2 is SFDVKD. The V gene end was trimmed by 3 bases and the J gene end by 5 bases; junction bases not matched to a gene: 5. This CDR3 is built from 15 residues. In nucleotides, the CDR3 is TGTGCCACCAGTGATCTTAGCGGGAAGAACAATGAGCAGTTCTTC. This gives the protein CATSDLSGKNNEQFF.

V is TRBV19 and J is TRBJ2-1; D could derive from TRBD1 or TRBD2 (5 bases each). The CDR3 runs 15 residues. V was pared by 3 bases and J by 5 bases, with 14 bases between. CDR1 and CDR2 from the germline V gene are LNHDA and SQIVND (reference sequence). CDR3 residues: CASSIEGPTDNEQFF. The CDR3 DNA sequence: TGTGCCAGTAGTATTGAGGGACCGACGGACAATGAGCAGTTCTTC.

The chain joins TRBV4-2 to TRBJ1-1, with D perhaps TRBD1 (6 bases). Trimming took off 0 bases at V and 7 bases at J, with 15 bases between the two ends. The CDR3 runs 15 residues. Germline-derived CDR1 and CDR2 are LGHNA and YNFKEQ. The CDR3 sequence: CASSQEARGTGEAFF. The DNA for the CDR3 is TGTGCCAGCAGCCAAGAGGCCAGGGGTACCGGTGAAGCTTTCTTT.

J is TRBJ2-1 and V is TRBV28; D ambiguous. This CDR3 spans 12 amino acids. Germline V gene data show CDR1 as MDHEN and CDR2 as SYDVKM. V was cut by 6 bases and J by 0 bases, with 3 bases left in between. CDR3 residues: CASRYSYNEQFF. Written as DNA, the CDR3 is TGTGCCAGCAGATACTCCTACAATGAGCAGTTCTTC.

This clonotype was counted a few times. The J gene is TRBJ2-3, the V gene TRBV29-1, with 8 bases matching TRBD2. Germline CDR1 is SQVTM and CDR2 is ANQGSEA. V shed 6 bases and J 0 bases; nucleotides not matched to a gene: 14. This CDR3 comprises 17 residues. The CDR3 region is CSVGVTSESLSTDTQYF. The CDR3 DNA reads TGCAGCGTCGGCGTGACTAGCGAGAGCCTTAGCACAGATACGCAGTATTTT.

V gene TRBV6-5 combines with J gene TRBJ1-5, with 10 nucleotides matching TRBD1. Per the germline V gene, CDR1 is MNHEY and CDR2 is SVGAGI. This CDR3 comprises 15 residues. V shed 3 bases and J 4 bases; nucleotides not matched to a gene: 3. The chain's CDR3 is CASSYRGQGNQPQHF. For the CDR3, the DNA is TGTGCCAGCAGTTATCGGGGACAGGGGAATCAGCCCCAGCATTTT.

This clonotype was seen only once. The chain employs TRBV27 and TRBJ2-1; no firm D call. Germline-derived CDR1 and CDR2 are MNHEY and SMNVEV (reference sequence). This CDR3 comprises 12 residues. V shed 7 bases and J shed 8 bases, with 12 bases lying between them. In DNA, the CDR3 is TGTGCCAGCATTTCCCGCTGGCATGAGCAGTTCTTC. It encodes CASISRWHEQFF.

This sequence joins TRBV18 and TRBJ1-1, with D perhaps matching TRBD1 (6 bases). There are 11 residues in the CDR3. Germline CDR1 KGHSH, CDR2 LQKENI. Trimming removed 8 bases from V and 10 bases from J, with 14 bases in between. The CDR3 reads CASRQETGAFF. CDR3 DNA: TGTGCCAGCCGACAGGAAACGGGAGCTTTCTTT.

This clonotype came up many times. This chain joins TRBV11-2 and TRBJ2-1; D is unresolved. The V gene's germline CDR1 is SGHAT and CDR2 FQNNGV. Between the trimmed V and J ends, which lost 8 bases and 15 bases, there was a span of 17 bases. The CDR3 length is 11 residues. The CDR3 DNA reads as TGTGCCAGCCTTTCTTCGTTCCGCGTGTTCTTC. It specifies CASLSSFRVFF.

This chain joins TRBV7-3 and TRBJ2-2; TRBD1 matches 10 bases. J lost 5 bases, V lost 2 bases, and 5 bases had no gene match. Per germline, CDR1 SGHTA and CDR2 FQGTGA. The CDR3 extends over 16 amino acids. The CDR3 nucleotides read TGTGCCAGCAGCTTACTCGGACAGGGGGGTACCGGGGAGCTGTTTTTT. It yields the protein CASSLLGQGGTGELFF.

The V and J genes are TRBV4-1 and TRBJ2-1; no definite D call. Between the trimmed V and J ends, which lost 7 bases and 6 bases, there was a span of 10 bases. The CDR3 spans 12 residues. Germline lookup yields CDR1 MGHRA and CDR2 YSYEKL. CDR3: CASNSPVNEQFF. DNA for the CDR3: TGCGCCAGCAATTCCCCTGTCAATGAGCAGTTCTTC.

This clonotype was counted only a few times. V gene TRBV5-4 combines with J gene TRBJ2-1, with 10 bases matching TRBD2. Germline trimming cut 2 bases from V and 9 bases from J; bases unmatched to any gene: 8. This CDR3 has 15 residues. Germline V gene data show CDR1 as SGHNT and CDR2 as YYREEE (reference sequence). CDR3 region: CASSFKSSGSIEQFF. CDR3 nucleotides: TGTGCCAGCAGCTTTAAGTCTAGCGGGAGTATTGAGCAGTTCTTC.

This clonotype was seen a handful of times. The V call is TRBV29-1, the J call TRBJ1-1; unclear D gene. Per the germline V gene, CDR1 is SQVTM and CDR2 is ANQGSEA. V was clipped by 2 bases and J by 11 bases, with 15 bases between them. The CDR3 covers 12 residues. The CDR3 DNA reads TGCAGCGTTGAATTGCGGATCGGGGTGGCTTTCTTT. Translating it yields CSVELRIGVAFF.

As DNA, the CDR3 is TGCAGTGCCCGCCGACAGGCCTTCTCCTACGAGCAGTACTTC. This translates into CSARRQAFSYEQYF. The gene calls are TRBV20-1 and TRBJ2-7, with a tentative D call TRBD1 (6 bases). The CDR3 is made up of 14 amino acids. V gave up 6 bases and J gave up 0 bases, with 15 bases separating them. Germline CDR1 DFQATT, CDR2 SNEGSKA (reference sequence).

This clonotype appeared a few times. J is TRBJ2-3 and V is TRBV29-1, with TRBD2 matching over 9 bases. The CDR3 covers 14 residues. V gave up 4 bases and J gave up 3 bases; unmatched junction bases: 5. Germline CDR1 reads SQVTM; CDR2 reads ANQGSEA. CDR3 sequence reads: CSVVVSGRTDTQYF. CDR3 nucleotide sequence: TGCAGCGTTGTAGTTAGCGGGAGAACAGATACGCAGTATTTT.

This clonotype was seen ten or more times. CDR3 residues: CASSLVSRGTDTQYF. In DNA, the CDR3 is TGTGCCAGCAGCTTAGTAAGCAGGGGGACAGATACGCAGTATTTT. The chain couples TRBV7-6 to TRBJ2-3; 7 bases map to TRBD1. The V gene end was trimmed by 1 base and the J gene end by 3 bases; junction bases not matched to a gene: 4. The germline CDR1 and CDR2 sequences are SGHVS and FNYEAQ. The CDR3 contains 15 residues.

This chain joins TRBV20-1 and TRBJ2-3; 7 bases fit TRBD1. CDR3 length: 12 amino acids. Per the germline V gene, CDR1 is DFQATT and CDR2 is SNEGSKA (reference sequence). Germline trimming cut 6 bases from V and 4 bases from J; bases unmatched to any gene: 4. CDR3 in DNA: TGCAGTGCCGTTGACAGGGCAGATACGCAGTATTTT. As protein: CSAVDRADTQYF.